This TCR beta chain was captured in a study of PD-1 blockade in classical Hodgkin lymphoma. Each of the patients experienced relapse following autologous stem cell transplantation, and their brentuximab vedotin exposure differed. Note on this clone: Its antigen is undetermined.

Study results and caveats: Newly diagnosed patients were reported to exhibit reduced baseline TCR diversity relative to healthy donors.

The CDR3 loop spans 14 amino acids. V lost 0 bases, J lost 0 bases, and 7 bases lay in between. The germline V gene encodes CDR1 SGHNT and CDR2 YYREEE (reference sequence). Repertoires were generated with immunoSEQ multiplex PCR, while TCRdb's copy carries only in-frame clones and drops some. The sample carries some 20,000 clones, 80% recorded once. The V gene is TRBV5-4, the J gene TRBJ2-7, with D maybe TRBD2 (5 bases). Here the sequenced sample was peripheral blood mononuclear cells (PBMCs), taken before the second cycle of nivolumab. The receptor was derived from a human donor with classical Hodgkin lymphoma. CDR3 residues: CASSLGLYSYEQYF. In nucleotides, the CDR3 is TGTGCCAGCAGCTTGGGACTATACTCCTACGAGCAGTACTTC.